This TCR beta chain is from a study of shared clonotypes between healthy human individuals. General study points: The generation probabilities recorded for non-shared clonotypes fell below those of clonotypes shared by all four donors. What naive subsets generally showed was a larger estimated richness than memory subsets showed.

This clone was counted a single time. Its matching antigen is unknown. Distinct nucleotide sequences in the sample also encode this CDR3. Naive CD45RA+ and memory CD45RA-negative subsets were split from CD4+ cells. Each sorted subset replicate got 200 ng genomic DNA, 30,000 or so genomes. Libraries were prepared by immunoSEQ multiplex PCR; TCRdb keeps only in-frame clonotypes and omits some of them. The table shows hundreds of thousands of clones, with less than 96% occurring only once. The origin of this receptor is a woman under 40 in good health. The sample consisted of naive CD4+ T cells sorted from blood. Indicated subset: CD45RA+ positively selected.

CDR3 loop: CASSLGGVAGTRETQYF. The CDR3 bases are TGTGCCAGCAGCTTAGGTGGCGTAGCGGGTACTCGAGAGACCCAGTACTTC. The chain joins TRBV11-2 to TRBJ2-5; 7 bases fit TRBD2. Germline-derived CDR1 and CDR2 are SGHAT and FQNNGV. V gave up 1 base and J gave up 4 bases; unmatched junction bases: 12. This CDR3 has 17 amino acids.